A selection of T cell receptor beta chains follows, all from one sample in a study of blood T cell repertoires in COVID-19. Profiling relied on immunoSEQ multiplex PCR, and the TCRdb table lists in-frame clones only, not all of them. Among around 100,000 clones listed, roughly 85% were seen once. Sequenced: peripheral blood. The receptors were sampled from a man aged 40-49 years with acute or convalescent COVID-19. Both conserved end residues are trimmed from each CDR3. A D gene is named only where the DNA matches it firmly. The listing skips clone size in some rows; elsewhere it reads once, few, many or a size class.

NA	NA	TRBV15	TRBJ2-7	ATSRGGGLEQY
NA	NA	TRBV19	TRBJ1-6	ASSPPGRSYNSPLH
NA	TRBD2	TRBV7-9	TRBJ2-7	ASMSGRSVEQY
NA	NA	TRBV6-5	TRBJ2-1	ASSYMGAIGNEQF
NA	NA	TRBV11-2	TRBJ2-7	ASSFNEGVYEQY
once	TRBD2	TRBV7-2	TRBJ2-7	ASSQGLAGISYEQY
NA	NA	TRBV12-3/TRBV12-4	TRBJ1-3	ASVIYLGNTIY
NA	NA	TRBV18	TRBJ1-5	ASSLGKGQPQH
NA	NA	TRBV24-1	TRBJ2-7	ATSDFTGTYEQY
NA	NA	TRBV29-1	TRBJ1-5	SVQGTDQPQH
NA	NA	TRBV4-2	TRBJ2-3	ASSQPGLLTDTQY
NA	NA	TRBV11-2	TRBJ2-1	ASSPMGGLGNEQF
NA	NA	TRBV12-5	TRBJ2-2	ASGYTLPGRFAPGELF
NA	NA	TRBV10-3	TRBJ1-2	AIRGRAEDGYT
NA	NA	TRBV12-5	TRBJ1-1	ASGLVTRLMNTEAF
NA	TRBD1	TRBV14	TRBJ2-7	ASSRQGYEQY
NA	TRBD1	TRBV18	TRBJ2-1	ASSWTGGRDEQF
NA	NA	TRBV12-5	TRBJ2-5	ASGLGYGAEETQY
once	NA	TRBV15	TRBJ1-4	ATSRDIAILNEKLF
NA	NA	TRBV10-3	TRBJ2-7	AHATHRDYEQY
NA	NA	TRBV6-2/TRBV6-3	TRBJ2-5	ASSSALQETQY
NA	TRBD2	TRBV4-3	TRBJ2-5	ASSHSGGAVETQY
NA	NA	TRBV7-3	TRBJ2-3	ASSLLPRDTQY
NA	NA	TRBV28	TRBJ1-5	ASSLTGTPTSPQH
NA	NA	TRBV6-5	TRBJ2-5	ASIGQTKTQY
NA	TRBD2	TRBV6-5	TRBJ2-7	ASSYSLAGPHDEQY
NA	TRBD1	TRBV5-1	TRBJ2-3	ASSTGGATDTQY
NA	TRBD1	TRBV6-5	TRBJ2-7	ASSRSPGQSYEQY
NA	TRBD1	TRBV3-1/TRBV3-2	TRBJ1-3	ASSVDRASGNTIY
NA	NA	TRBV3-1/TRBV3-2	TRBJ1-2	ASSQEQGYYGYT
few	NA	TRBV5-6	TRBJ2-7	ASSLDRSYEQY
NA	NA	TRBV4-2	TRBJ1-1	ASSPREDDTEAF
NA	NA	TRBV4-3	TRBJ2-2	ASSQDWGRWTGELF
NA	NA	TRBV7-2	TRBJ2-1	ASSFGTPIFDEQF
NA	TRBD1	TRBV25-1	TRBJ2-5	ASSPPGQGRETQY
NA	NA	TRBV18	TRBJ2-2	ASSPRTVSNTGELF
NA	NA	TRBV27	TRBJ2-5	ASRDSMRETQY
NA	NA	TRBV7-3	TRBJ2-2	ASRDGANTGELF
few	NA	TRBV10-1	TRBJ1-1	ASRATLTGNTEAF
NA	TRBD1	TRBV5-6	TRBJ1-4	ASTRDRGRGTNEKLF
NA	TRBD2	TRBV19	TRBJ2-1	ASSMTAGGWGEQF
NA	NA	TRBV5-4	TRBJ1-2	ASSLPMELSGYT
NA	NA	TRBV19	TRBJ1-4	ASGREKLF
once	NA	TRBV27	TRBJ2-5	ASSAGDWKTQY
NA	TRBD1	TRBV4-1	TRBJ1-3	ASSQWDSSGNTIY
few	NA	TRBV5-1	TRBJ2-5	ASSLVGPQETQY
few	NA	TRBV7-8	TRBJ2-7	ASSPGVGGVHEQY
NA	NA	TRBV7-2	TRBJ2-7	ASSLYQAAYEQY
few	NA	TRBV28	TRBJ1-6	ASSSYRDNSPLH
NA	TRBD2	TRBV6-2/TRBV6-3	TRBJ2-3	ASSYEVGGVTDTQY
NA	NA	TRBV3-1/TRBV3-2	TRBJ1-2	ASSQGLYGYT